Listed below are T cell receptor beta chains from one sample, sequenced in a study of T cell responses to AZD1222 COVID-19 vaccine. This table comes from immunoSEQ multiplex PCR, and its TCRdb copy is limited to in-frame clones, with some not included. The table shows 100,000 to 150,000 clones, with roughly nine tenths occurring only once. Sequenced here: peripheral blood, sampled on day 0 of AZD1222 vaccination. The receptors here all came from an adult in good health. The CDR3 runs from the conserved cysteine through the conserved F or W. The D gene is left open where the match is weak. Some rows mark clone size as missing; the rest say once, few, many or name a class of expanded clone.

clone_size	v_call	d_call	j_call	cdr3_aa	cdr3_nt
.	TRBV6-8	TRBD1	TRBJ2-1	CASSYRRGISYNEQFF	TGTGCCAGCAGTTACCGCAGGGGGATTTCCTACAATGAGCAGTTCTTC
few	TRBV28	TRBD1	TRBJ1-2	CASRTGTGGYTF	TGTGCCAGCAGAACCGGGACAGGGGGCTACACCTTC
.	TRBV5-6	TRBD1	TRBJ2-1	CASSLTGGTYNEQFF	TGTGCCAGCAGCTTAACAGGGGGAACGTACAATGAGCAGTTCTTC
.	TRBV2	.	TRBJ2-7	CASSRGGPYEQYF	TGTGCCAGCAGCAGAGGGGGGCCGTACGAGCAGTACTTC
once	TRBV27	.	TRBJ2-6	CASRASGANVLTF	TGTGCCAGCAGGGCGTCTGGGGCCAACGTCCTGACTTTC
.	TRBV12-5	TRBD1	TRBJ2-1	CASRSTGGEQFF	TGTGCTAGTCGCTCAACAGGGGGTGAGCAGTTCTTC
.	TRBV24-1	TRBD1	TRBJ1-2	CATSQGQGAGLAYGYTF	TGTGCCACCAGTCAGGGACAGGGGGCAGGGTTGGCCTATGGCTACACCTTC
.	TRBV28	.	TRBJ1-4	CASSLEVSANGKLFF	TGTGCCAGCAGTTTAGAGGTCTCTGCAAATGGGAAACTGTTTTTT
.	TRBV7-9	.	TRBJ2-1	CASSSGGAYEQFF	TGTGCCAGCAGTTCCGGTGGAGCTTATGAGCAGTTCTTC
once	TRBV6-6	.	TRBJ1-4	CASSYSRAASNEKLFF	TGTGCCAGCAGTTACTCTAGGGCAGCTTCTAATGAAAAACTGTTTTTT
medium-sized	TRBV4-1	.	TRBJ1-2	CASSPGSRAYDYTF	TGCGCCAGCAGCCCCGGGAGTAGGGCTTATGACTACACCTTC
.	TRBV23-1	.	TRBJ2-7	CASRQGPYEQYF	TGCGCCAGCAGACAGGGTCCCTACGAGCAGTACTTC
.	TRBV28	TRBD2	TRBJ2-1	CASSLGTSNEQFF	TGTGCCAGCAGTTTAGGGACTAGCAATGAGCAGTTCTTC
.	TRBV4-1	.	TRBJ2-3	CATRAGDTQYF	TGCGCCACCCGTGCAGGGGATACGCAGTATTTT
.	TRBV28	.	TRBJ1-2	CASSLTTSRNYGYTF	TGTGCCAGCAGCCTCACAACAAGCCGGAACTATGGCTACACCTTC
.	TRBV19	.	TRBJ1-4	CASSPERGRYEKLFF	TGTGCCAGTTCCCCCGAGCGAGGGAGATACGAAAAACTGTTTTTT
.	TRBV29-1	.	TRBJ2-5	CSVEKGGKTQYF	TGCAGCGTTGAGAAGGGCGGGAAGACCCAGTACTTC
.	TRBV11-2	.	TRBJ2-3	CASSLLSPPDTQYF	TGTGCCAGCAGCTTGTTGTCCCCCCCAGATACGCAGTATTTT
.	TRBV29-1	TRBD1	TRBJ2-7	CSVRETGFFSYEQYF	TGCAGCGTTAGAGAGACAGGGTTTTTCTCCTACGAGCAGTACTTC
few	TRBV5-1	.	TRBJ1-5	CASSLEGYSNQPQHF	TGCGCCAGCAGCTTGGAGGGATATAGCAATCAGCCCCAGCATTTT
.	TRBV12-3/TRBV12-4	.	TRBJ1-5	CASSLRGNQPQHF	TGTGCCAGCAGTTTACGGGGGAATCAGCCCCAGCATTTT
once	TRBV3-1/TRBV3-2	.	TRBJ2-7	CASSQGGGTRSSYEQYF	TGTGCCAGCAGCCAAGGAGGCGGCACCCGAAGCTCCTACGAGCAGTACTTC
.	TRBV28	.	TRBJ2-7	CASSSLGNLIHEQYF	TGTGCCAGCAGTTCACTCGGGAATTTAATCCACGAGCAGTACTTC
.	TRBV10-2	.	TRBJ1-1	CASSVAENTEAFF	TGCGCCAGCAGTGTGGCAGAGAACACTGAAGCTTTCTTT
.	TRBV6-2/TRBV6-3	TRBD1	TRBJ2-2	CASSPPGQGLGGELFF	TGTGCCAGCAGTCCCCCGGGACAGGGTCTGGGCGGGGAGCTGTTTTTT
.	TRBV24-1	TRBD2	TRBJ2-1	CATSDPSSGRVYEQFF	TGTGCCACCAGTGACCCATCTAGCGGGAGGGTCTATGAGCAGTTCTTC
.	TRBV9	TRBD1	TRBJ2-3	CASSAQWTGTDTQYF	TGTGCCAGCAGCGCCCAGTGGACAGGGACAGATACGCAGTATTTT
.	TRBV18	TRBD1	TRBJ1-2	CASSPFAQDDPGGLNGYTF	TGTGCCAGCTCACCATTCGCACAGGACGACCCAGGGGGGTTGAATGGCTACACCTTC
.	TRBV6-5	.	TRBJ1-5	CASSYRERGEPQHF	TGTGCCAGCAGTTACAGGGAAAGGGGGGAGCCCCAGCATTTT
.	TRBV18	TRBD2	TRBJ2-1	CASSGLAEYNEQFF	TGTGCCAGCTCGGGACTAGCGGAGTACAATGAGCAGTTCTTC
.	TRBV24-1	TRBD1	TRBJ1-2	CATSDAGTGNGYTF	TGTGCCACCAGTGACGCCGGGACAGGGAACGGCTACACCTTC
.	TRBV5-5	TRBD1	TRBJ1-4	CASSSLSGTGVEKLFF	TGTGCCAGCAGCAGTCTTTCCGGGACAGGGGTCGAAAAACTGTTTTTT
.	TRBV25-1	TRBD1	TRBJ1-2	CASSADRGRDYGYTF	TGTGCCAGCAGTGCGGACAGGGGTAGGGACTATGGCTACACCTTC
.	TRBV11-2	.	TRBJ2-1	CASSEMQVHEQFF	TGTGCCAGCAGCGAAATGCAGGTTCATGAGCAGTTCTTC
few	TRBV19	.	TRBJ1-5	CASNGRDNQPQHF	TGTGCCAGTAATGGCCGGGACAATCAGCCCCAGCATTTT
.	TRBV5-6	.	TRBJ1-6	CASSQTRGIHSPLHF	TGTGCCAGCAGCCAGACGAGAGGGATTCATTCACCCCTCCACTTT
.	TRBV11-2	.	TRBJ1-2	CASSLGLDYGYTF	TGTGCCAGCAGCTTAGGGCTGGACTATGGCTACACCTTC
.	TRBV10-1	.	TRBJ2-3	CASTLSASSTDTQYF	TGCGCCAGCACGCTAAGCGCTTCTAGCACAGATACGCAGTATTTT
.	TRBV19	TRBD1	TRBJ1-4	CASATGQGGNEKLFF	TGTGCCAGTGCAACCGGACAGGGGGGGAATGAAAAACTGTTTTTT
.	TRBV28	.	TRBJ2-7	CASRVGTTSRSSYEQYF	TGTGCCAGCAGGGTTGGGACAACCTCGAGGAGCTCCTACGAGCAGTACTTC
.	TRBV19	.	TRBJ1-5	CASSLSWTAKNQPQHF	TGTGCCAGTAGTCTAAGTTGGACAGCTAAAAATCAGCCCCAGCATTTT
.	TRBV4-2	TRBD1	TRBJ1-3	CASSQGGTGLGMSTIYF	TGTGCCAGCAGCCAAGGAGGGACAGGGCTCGGTATGTCCACCATATATTTT
few	TRBV9	.	TRBJ1-4	CASSAQGDTKEKLFF	TGTGCCAGCAGCGCACAAGGGGACACCAAAGAAAAACTGTTTTTT
once	TRBV19	.	TRBJ2-6	CASSIYTVSGANVLTF	TGTGCCAGTAGTATATATACAGTCTCTGGGGCCAACGTCCTGACTTTC
once	TRBV28	.	TRBJ1-4	CASSIQSEKLFF	TGTGCCAGCAGTATTCAGAGTGAAAAACTGTTTTTT
.	TRBV18	.	TRBJ2-3	CASSPSGSTDTQYF	TGTGCCAGCTCACCGTCCGGGAGCACAGATACGCAGTATTTT
.	TRBV30	.	TRBJ2-6	CAWSLTGPPSGANVLTF	TGTGCCTGGAGCCTCACAGGCCCTCCCTCTGGGGCCAACGTCCTGACTTTC
.	TRBV25-1	.	TRBJ1-2	CASSKQEPYGYTF	TGTGCCAGCAGTAAACAGGAACCTTATGGCTACACCTTC
.	TRBV29-1	.	TRBJ1-1	CSVDVYGILSEAFF	TGCAGCGTTGATGTTTATGGGATTCTTTCTGAAGCTTTCTTT
.	TRBV5-6	TRBD2	TRBJ2-1	CASRDRGGLSYEQFF	TGTGCCAGCAGGGATCGGGGGGGCCTGTCGTATGAGCAGTTCTTC
.	TRBV20-1	.	TRBJ2-5	CSARVKTQYF	TGCAGTGCTAGGGTCAAGACCCAGTACTTC
.	TRBV19	TRBD1	TRBJ1-3	CASSPQGAASSGNTIYF	TGTGCCAGTAGCCCACAGGGGGCAGCATCCTCTGGAAACACCATATATTTT
.	TRBV29-1	.	TRBJ1-2	CSVESGDGYTF	TGCAGCGTTGAATCGGGGGACGGCTACACCTTC
.	TRBV12-3/TRBV12-4	.	TRBJ2-3	CASSKGSGDTQYF	TGTGCCAGCAGTAAGGGGAGCGGAGATACGCAGTATTTT
.	TRBV12-3/TRBV12-4	.	TRBJ1-3	CASSSGDGNTIYF	TGTGCCAGCAGCTCAGGGGATGGAAACACCATATATTTT